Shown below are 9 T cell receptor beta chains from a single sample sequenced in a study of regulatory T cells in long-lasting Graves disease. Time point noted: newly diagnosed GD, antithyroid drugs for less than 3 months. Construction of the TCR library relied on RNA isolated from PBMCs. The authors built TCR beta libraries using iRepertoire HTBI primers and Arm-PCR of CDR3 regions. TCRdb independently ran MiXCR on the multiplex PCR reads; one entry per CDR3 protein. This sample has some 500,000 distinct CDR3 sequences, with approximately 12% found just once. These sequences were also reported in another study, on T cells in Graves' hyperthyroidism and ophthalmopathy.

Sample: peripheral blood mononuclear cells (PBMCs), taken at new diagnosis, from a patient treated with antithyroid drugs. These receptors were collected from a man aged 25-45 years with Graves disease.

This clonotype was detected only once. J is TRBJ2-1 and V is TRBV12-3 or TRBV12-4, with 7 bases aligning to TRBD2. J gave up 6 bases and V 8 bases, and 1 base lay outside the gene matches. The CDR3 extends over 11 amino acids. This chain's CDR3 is CASGRANEQFF. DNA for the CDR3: TGTGCCAGCGGGAGGGCCAATGAGCAGTTCTTC.

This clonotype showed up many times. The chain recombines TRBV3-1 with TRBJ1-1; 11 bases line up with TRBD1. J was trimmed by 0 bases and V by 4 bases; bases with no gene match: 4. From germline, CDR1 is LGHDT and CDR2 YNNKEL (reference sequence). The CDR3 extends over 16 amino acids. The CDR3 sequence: CASSLGTGGMNTEAFF. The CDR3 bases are TGTGCCAGCAGCCTCGGGACAGGGGGAATGAACACTGAAGCTTTCTTT.

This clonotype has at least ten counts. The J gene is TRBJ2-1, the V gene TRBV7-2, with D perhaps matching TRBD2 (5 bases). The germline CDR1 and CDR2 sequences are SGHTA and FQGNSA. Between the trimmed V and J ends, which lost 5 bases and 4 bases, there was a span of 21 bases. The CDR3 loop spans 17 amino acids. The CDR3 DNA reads TGTGCCAGCAGCCCCGTTGGAGGTCAAGCGCGTTACAATGAGCAGTTCTTC. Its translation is CASSPVGGQARYNEQFF.

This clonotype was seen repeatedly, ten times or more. The CDR3 protein is CASSLTGGGTDTQYF. Written as DNA, the CDR3 is TGTGCCAGCAGTCTAACAGGGGGTGGCACAGATACGCAGTATTTT. The chain carries TRBV11-2 and TRBJ2-3, with 8 positions matching TRBD1. The CDR3 runs 15 residues. Trimming removed 6 bases from V and 1 base from J; junction bases left unmatched: 6. The germline gives CDR1 SGHAT, CDR2 FQNNGV.

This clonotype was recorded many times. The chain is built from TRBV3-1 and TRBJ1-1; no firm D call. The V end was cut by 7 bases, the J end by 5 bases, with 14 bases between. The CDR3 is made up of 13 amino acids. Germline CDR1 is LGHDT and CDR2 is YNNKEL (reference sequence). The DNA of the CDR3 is TGTGCCAGCAAATCCCAAGAGAAAACTGAAGCTTTCTTT. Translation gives CASKSQEKTEAFF.

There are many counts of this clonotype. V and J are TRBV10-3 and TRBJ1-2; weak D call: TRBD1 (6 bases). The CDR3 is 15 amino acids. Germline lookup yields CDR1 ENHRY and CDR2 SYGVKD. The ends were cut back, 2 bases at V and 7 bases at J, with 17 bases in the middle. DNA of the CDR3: TGTGCCATCAGTGAGGGATTTGGGGGGCGCATTGGCTACACCTTC. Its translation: CAISEGFGGRIGYTF.

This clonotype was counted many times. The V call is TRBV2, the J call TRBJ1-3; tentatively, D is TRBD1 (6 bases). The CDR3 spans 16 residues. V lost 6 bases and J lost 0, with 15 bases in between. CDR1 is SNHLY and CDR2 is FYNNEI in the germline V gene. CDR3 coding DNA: TGTGCCAGCAGGGAGACAGGAATGATCTCTGGAAACACCATATATTTT. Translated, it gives CASRETGMISGNTIYF.

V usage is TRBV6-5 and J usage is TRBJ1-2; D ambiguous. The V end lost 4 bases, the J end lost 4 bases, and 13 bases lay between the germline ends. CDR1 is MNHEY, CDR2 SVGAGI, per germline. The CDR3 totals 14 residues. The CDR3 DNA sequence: TGTGCCAGCAGTTCAGGCGTGCTGGGCTATGGCTACACCTTC. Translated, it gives CASSSGVLGYGYTF.

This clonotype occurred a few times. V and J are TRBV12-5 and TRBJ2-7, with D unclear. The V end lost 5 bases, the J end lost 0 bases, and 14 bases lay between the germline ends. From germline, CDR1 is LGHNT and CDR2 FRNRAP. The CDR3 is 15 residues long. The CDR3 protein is CASGQTTLFSYEQYF. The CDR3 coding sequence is TGTGCTAGTGGTCAGACGACACTTTTCTCCTACGAGCAGTACTTC.